This paragraph covers one T cell receptor beta chain sequence. The sample originates from a study of CD8+CD57+ T cells in acquired aplastic anemia. In patients chosen for sequencing, flow cytometry had shown CD8+CD57+ cell expansion. Genomic DNA templated the TCR beta VDJ and CDR3 profiling. Using its own MiXCR run on the reads, TCRdb lists one record per CDR3 protein. The repertoire holds about 160,000 distinct CDR3 sequences, 45% to 55% seen once, with 25% to 35% in the top ten. From germline, CDR1 is LNHDA and CDR2 SQIVND (reference sequence). J lost 8 bases, V lost 4 bases, and 12 bases had no gene match. The CDR3 consists of 15 residues.

The chain is built from TRBV19 and TRBJ1-2, with 8 bases identical to TRBD1. The sequence was collected from a human donor with aplastic anemia. The sample comprised sorted CD4+, CD8+, or CD8+CD57+ T cells (not recorded which) from PBMCs. The CDR3 DNA sequence: TGTGCCAGTAGTACCTACCCCAGGGGGCGCGAGGGCTACACCTTC. It yields the protein CASSTYPRGREGYTF.